This paragraph reports one T cell receptor beta chain. The antigen remains unidentified. The data originate from a study of graft-versus-host responses after intestinal transplantation. General study points: Early post-transplant falls in HvG clones accompanied the peak levels of circulating GvH clones. Recipient-marrow GvH clones were detected, some having first appeared in ileum or blood.

The data were produced by immunoSEQ multiplex PCR, yet TCRdb's version contains in-frame clones alone and is incomplete. The sample carries some 39,000 clones, roughly 96% recorded once. The V gene lost 1 base and the J gene lost 0 bases, with 10 bases spanning the gap. Germline CDR1 and CDR2: LGHNA and YSLEER. This CDR3 comprises 15 residues. The chain joins TRBV4-3 to TRBJ2-7; D remains unclear. The origin of this receptor is a human donor who was the organ donor for an intestinal transplant. Sample: unstimulated CD8+ T cells sorted from spleen or lymph node cells, taken before transplant. This CDR3 is CASSQATGYSYEQYF. The DNA for the CDR3 is TGCGCCAGCAGCCAAGCCACTGGCTACTCCTACGAGCAGTACTTC.